Listed below are T cell receptor beta chains from one sample, sequenced in a study of OX40 agonist ivuxolimab in advanced cancers. Method: immunoSEQ multiplex PCR; TCRdb's copy keeps in-frame clones and lacks some. Counted here are more than 25,000 clones, roughly 83% occurring once; the ten biggest clones make up around a quarter. Material: CD4+ or CD8+ T cells sorted from blood, obtained in a trial of the OX40 agonist ivuxolimab. These receptors originate from an adult with an advanced solid tumor such as melanoma, head and neck, liver or kidney cancer. CDR3s include the opening cysteine and the closing phenylalanine or tryptophan. Each record gives: CDR3 protein, CDR3 DNA, clone size, D gene, J gene, V gene. A D gene is named only where the DNA matches it firmly. Where a row states a size, it is once, few, many or the class of an expanded clone; other rows omit it.

cdr3_aa: CASSLGLAASTDTQYF; cdr3_nt: TGCGCCAGCAGCCTTGGACTAGCGGCTAGCACAGATACGCAGTATTTT; clone_size: NA; d_call: TRBD2; j_call: TRBJ2-3; v_call: TRBV10-2
cdr3_aa: CASVETGSRYGYTF; cdr3_nt: TGTGCCAGCGTCGAAACGGGCTCGCGGTATGGCTACACCTTC; clone_size: once; d_call: NA; j_call: TRBJ1-2; v_call: TRBV2
cdr3_aa: CASSPRGGRVGNTGELFF; cdr3_nt: TGTGCCAGCAGCCCCCGTGGGGGCAGGGTGGGGAACACCGGGGAGCTGTTTTTT; clone_size: NA; d_call: NA; j_call: TRBJ2-2; v_call: TRBV7-3
cdr3_aa: CASSARTGLYNEQFF; cdr3_nt: TGTGCCAGCAGTGCTCGGACAGGGTTGTACAATGAGCAGTTCTTC; clone_size: NA; d_call: TRBD1; j_call: TRBJ2-1; v_call: TRBV6-1
cdr3_aa: CASSLWTASSYEQYF; cdr3_nt: TGTGCCAGCAGCCTTTGGACGGCCAGCTCCTACGAGCAGTACTTC; clone_size: NA; d_call: NA; j_call: TRBJ2-7; v_call: TRBV7-9
cdr3_aa: CASSHEGAYNEQFF; cdr3_nt: TGTGCCAGCAGTCACGAGGGAGCCTACAATGAGCAGTTCTTC; clone_size: NA; d_call: NA; j_call: TRBJ2-1; v_call: TRBV6-5
cdr3_aa: CAAGTLGLYEQYF; cdr3_nt: TGTGCCGCGGGGACCCTGGGACTGTACGAGCAGTACTTC; clone_size: NA; d_call: NA; j_call: TRBJ2-7; v_call: TRBV6-1
cdr3_aa: CASSPWEGSYGYTF; cdr3_nt: TGTGCCAGCAGTCCCTGGGAGGGAAGCTATGGCTACACCTTC; clone_size: once; d_call: NA; j_call: TRBJ1-2; v_call: TRBV6-5
cdr3_aa: CASSRERITGELFF; cdr3_nt: TGTGCCAGTTCGCGGGAGAGGATCACCGGGGAGCTGTTTTTT; clone_size: NA; d_call: TRBD2; j_call: TRBJ2-2; v_call: TRBV19
cdr3_aa: CASSGGDRGRTEAFF; cdr3_nt: TGTGCCAGCAGCGGAGGGGACAGGGGGCGGACTGAAGCTTTCTTT; clone_size: NA; d_call: TRBD1; j_call: TRBJ1-1; v_call: TRBV5-8
cdr3_aa: CASSQEVTGTGELFF; cdr3_nt: TGCGCCAGCAGCCAAGAGGTAACAGGGACCGGGGAGCTGTTTTTT; clone_size: NA; d_call: NA; j_call: TRBJ2-2; v_call: TRBV4-1
cdr3_aa: CASSQTTSGLANTGELFF; cdr3_nt: TGTGCCAGCAGCCAAACCACATCGGGACTAGCAAACACCGGGGAGCTGTTTTTT; clone_size: few; d_call: TRBD2; j_call: TRBJ2-2; v_call: TRBV7-9
cdr3_aa: CASSISSGANVLTF; cdr3_nt: TGTGCCAGTAGTATTTCATCTGGGGCCAACGTCCTGACTTTC; clone_size: NA; d_call: NA; j_call: TRBJ2-6; v_call: TRBV19
cdr3_aa: CASSAGLAGNIYNEQFF; cdr3_nt: TGTGCCAGTAGTGCCGGACTAGCGGGAAATATATACAATGAGCAGTTCTTC; clone_size: NA; d_call: TRBD2; j_call: TRBJ2-1; v_call: TRBV19
cdr3_aa: CASSYPRDRVDYGYTF; cdr3_nt: TGCGCCAGCAGCTACCCCCGGGACAGGGTTGACTATGGCTACACCTTC; clone_size: NA; d_call: TRBD1; j_call: TRBJ1-2; v_call: TRBV4-1
cdr3_aa: CASSQQGYTEAFF; cdr3_nt: TGCGCCAGCAGCCAACAGGGCTACACTGAAGCTTTCTTT; clone_size: few; d_call: NA; j_call: TRBJ1-1; v_call: TRBV4-1
cdr3_aa: CASSLGQSYEQYF; cdr3_nt: TGTGCCAGCAGCTTAGGCCAAAGCTACGAGCAGTACTTC; clone_size: NA; d_call: NA; j_call: TRBJ2-7; v_call: TRBV11-2
cdr3_aa: CASSLRPGTGANTGELFF; cdr3_nt: TGCGCCAGCAGCCTTCGTCCCGGGACAGGGGCGAACACCGGGGAGCTGTTTTTT; clone_size: NA; d_call: TRBD1; j_call: TRBJ2-2; v_call: TRBV4-1
cdr3_aa: CASSETGAIVPGTEAFF; cdr3_nt: TGTGCCAGCAGCGAGACAGGGGCGATAGTCCCGGGGACTGAAGCTTTCTTT; clone_size: NA; d_call: TRBD1; j_call: TRBJ1-1; v_call: TRBV7-9
cdr3_aa: CASSYGVEQYF; cdr3_nt: TGTGCCAGCAGTTACGGGGTTGAGCAGTACTTC; clone_size: NA; d_call: NA; j_call: TRBJ2-7; v_call: TRBV6-5
cdr3_aa: CAWSFGNSREQYF; cdr3_nt: TGTGCCTGGAGTTTTGGGAATAGTCGCGAGCAGTACTTC; clone_size: NA; d_call: NA; j_call: TRBJ2-7; v_call: TRBV30
cdr3_aa: CASSFRATEETEAFF; cdr3_nt: TGTGCCAGTAGTTTCCGGGCCACGGAGGAAACTGAAGCTTTCTTT; clone_size: NA; d_call: NA; j_call: TRBJ1-1; v_call: TRBV19
cdr3_aa: CATSPVGGTERTDTQYF; cdr3_nt: TGTGCCACCAGCCCGGTGGGGGGGACAGAACGCACAGATACGCAGTATTTT; clone_size: NA; d_call: NA; j_call: TRBJ2-3; v_call: TRBV15
cdr3_aa: CASSLTRGFPYNEQFF; cdr3_nt: TGTGCCAGCAGTTTGACAAGGGGGTTTCCCTACAATGAGCAGTTCTTC; clone_size: NA; d_call: NA; j_call: TRBJ2-1; v_call: TRBV28
cdr3_aa: CASSFSRGDRGYEQYF; cdr3_nt: TGTGCCAGCAGTTTTTCCCGGGGGGACCGCGGCTACGAGCAGTACTTC; clone_size: NA; d_call: TRBD2; j_call: TRBJ2-7; v_call: TRBV27
cdr3_aa: CASSSPGLAGGEVWNEQFF; cdr3_nt: TGTGCCAGCAGCTCACCGGGACTAGCGGGAGGAGAAGTGTGGAATGAGCAGTTCTTC; clone_size: NA; d_call: TRBD2; j_call: TRBJ2-1; v_call: TRBV7-6
cdr3_aa: CASSPYGGQLTDTQYF; cdr3_nt: TGTGCCAGCAGCCCCTACGGGGGACAACTCACAGATACGCAGTATTTT; clone_size: NA; d_call: NA; j_call: TRBJ2-3; v_call: TRBV9
cdr3_aa: CASSLVGQGPFGYTF; cdr3_nt: TGCGCCAGCAGCTTGGTAGGACAGGGGCCGTTTGGCTACACCTTC; clone_size: NA; d_call: TRBD1; j_call: TRBJ1-2; v_call: TRBV5-1
cdr3_aa: CASSPYIGETEAFF; cdr3_nt: TGCGCCAGCAGCCCCTACATCGGAGAGACTGAAGCTTTCTTT; clone_size: NA; d_call: NA; j_call: TRBJ1-1; v_call: TRBV4-1
cdr3_aa: CASGGIRDRGPNYGYTF; cdr3_nt: TGTGCCAGCGGGGGGATACGGGACAGGGGCCCAAACTATGGCTACACCTTC; clone_size: once; d_call: TRBD1; j_call: TRBJ1-2; v_call: TRBV2
cdr3_aa: CAWSSYAHTEAFF; cdr3_nt: TGTGCCTGGAGTAGCTACGCACACACTGAAGCTTTCTTT; clone_size: few; d_call: NA; j_call: TRBJ1-1; v_call: TRBV30
cdr3_aa: CASSRTAQNEKLFF; cdr3_nt: TGTGCCAGCAGCAGGACAGCTCAGAATGAAAAACTGTTTTTT; clone_size: NA; d_call: NA; j_call: TRBJ1-4; v_call: TRBV13
cdr3_aa: CASSLVAGALNQPQHF; cdr3_nt: TGTGCCAGCAGTTTAGTGGCGGGGGCTTTGAATCAGCCCCAGCATTTT; clone_size: NA; d_call: NA; j_call: TRBJ1-5; v_call: TRBV27
cdr3_aa: CASSYSLQGNTEAFF; cdr3_nt: TGTGCCAGCAGTTACTCGCTACAGGGGAACACTGAAGCTTTCTTT; clone_size: NA; d_call: NA; j_call: TRBJ1-1; v_call: TRBV6-5
cdr3_aa: CASSIVRGSSYNEQFF; cdr3_nt: TGTGCCAGTAGTATAGTCAGGGGCAGCTCCTACAATGAGCAGTTCTTC; clone_size: NA; d_call: NA; j_call: TRBJ2-1; v_call: TRBV19